The source of this T cell receptor (beta chain) is a study of T cell repertoires in cytomegalovirus infection. TCRdb re-called the reads through MiXCR, storing one row per CDR3 protein. The table has approximately 200,000 distinct CDR3 sequences, roughly 20% seen once. Germline lookup yields CDR1 MGHRA and CDR2 YSYEKL. The V gene end was trimmed by 4 bases and the J gene end by 9 bases; junction bases not matched to a gene: 14. This CDR3 is 16 amino acids long. This receptor was taken from a human donor in good health (CMV status not recorded). Some clones in this sample may be carry-over from other donors' samples. The chain is built from TRBV4-1 and TRBJ2-1; 8 bases agree with TRBD2. Sequenced: CD8+ T cells from PBMCs. In DNA, the CDR3 is TGCGCCAGCAGCCTTGGAGGAGCGGGGGTCGTTATTGAGCAGTTCTTC. Protein product: CASSLGGAGVVIEQFF.